This TCR beta chain derives from a study of OX40 agonist ivuxolimab in advanced cancers. Study information: Every patient in dose escalation had hepatocellular carcinoma, melanoma, renal cell or head and neck cancer.

Repertoires were generated with immunoSEQ multiplex PCR, while TCRdb's copy carries only in-frame clones and drops some. The table lists about 100,000 clones, 89% of them singletons. The TCR sequence derives from an adult with an advanced solid tumor such as melanoma, head and neck, liver or kidney cancer. This specimen consisted of CD4+ or CD8+ T cells sorted from blood, obtained in a trial of the OX40 agonist ivuxolimab.

The CDR3 DNA reads TGTGCCAGTAGTATTCCTGCCGGACAGGTGAACACTGAAGCTTTCTTT. As protein: CASSIPAGQVNTEAFF. The V call is TRBV19, the J call TRBJ1-1; 7 bases match TRBD1. Germline lookup yields CDR1 LNHDA and CDR2 SQIVND (reference sequence). Trimming took 3 bases from V and 0 from J; bases not matched to a gene: 7. The CDR3 runs to 16 residues. Using reference TRBV19 and TRBJ1-1 for the parts outside the CDR3, the full variable domain is DGGITQSPKYLFRKEGQNVTLSCEQNLNHDAMYWYRQDPGQGLRLIYYSQIVNDFQKGDIAEGYSVSREKKESFPLTVTSAQKNPTAFYLCASSIPAGQVNTEAFFGQGTRLTVV.